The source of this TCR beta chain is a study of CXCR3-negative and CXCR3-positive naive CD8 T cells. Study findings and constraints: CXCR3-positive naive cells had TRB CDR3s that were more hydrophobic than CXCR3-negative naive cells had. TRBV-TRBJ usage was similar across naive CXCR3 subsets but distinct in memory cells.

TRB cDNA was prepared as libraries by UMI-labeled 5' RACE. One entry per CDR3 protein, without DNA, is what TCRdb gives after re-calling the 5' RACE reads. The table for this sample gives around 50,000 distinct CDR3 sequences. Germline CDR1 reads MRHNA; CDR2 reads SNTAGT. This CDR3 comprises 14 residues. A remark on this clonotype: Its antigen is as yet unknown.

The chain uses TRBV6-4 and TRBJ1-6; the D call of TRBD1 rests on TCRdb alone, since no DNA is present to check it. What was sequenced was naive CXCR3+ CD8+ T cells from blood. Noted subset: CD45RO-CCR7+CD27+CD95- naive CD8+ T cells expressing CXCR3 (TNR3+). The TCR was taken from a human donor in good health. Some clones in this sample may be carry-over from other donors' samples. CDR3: CASSLGIRNSPLHF.